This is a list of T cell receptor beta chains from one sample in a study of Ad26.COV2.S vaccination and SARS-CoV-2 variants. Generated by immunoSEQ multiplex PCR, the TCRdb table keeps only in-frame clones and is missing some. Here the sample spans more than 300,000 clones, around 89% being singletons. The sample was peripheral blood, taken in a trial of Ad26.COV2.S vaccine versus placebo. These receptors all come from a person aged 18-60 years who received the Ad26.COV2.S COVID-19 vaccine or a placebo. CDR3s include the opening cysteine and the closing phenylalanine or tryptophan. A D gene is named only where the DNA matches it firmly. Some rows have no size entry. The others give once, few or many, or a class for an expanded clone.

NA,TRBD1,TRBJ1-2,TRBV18,CASSPIDRGIGYTF,TGTGCCAGCTCACCCATAGACAGGGGGATTGGCTACACCTTC
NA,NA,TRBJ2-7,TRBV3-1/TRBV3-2,CASSQEIAVGSYEQYF,TGTGCCAGCAGCCAAGAGATAGCGGTGGGCTCCTACGAGCAGTACTTC
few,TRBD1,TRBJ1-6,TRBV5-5,CASSLAGTGGSPLHF,TGTGCCAGCAGCTTGGCCGGGACAGGGGGCTCACCCCTCCACTTT
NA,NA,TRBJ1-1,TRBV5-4,CASSLFPMNTEAFF,TGTGCCAGCAGCTTGTTTCCCATGAACACTGAAGCTTTCTTT
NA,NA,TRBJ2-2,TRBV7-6,CASSLETASITGELFF,TGTGCCAGCAGCTTAGAGACAGCCAGTATCACCGGGGAGCTGTTTTTT
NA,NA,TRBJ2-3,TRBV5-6,CASSLGDITDTQYF,TGTGCCAGCAGCTTGGGGGACATCACAGATACGCAGTATTTT
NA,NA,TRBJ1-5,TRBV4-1,CASSQGRGGNQPQHF,TGCGCCAGCAGCCAAGGCAGGGGAGGTAATCAGCCCCAGCATTTT
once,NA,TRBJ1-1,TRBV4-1,CASRHSTEAFF,TGCGCCAGCAGACACAGCACTGAAGCTTTCTTT
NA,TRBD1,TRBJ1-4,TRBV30,CALTGAGEKLFF,TGTGCCTTGACAGGGGCCGGAGAAAAACTGTTTTTT
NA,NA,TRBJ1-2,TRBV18,CASSPVGGAYGYTF,TGTGCCAGCTCACCAGTAGGCGGGGCCTATGGCTACACCTTC
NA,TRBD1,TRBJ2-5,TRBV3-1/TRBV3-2,CASSQDPGGRETQYF,TGTGCCAGCAGCCAAGATCCAGGGGGTAGGGAGACCCAGTACTTC
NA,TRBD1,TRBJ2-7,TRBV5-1,CASSLTGGAYEQYF,TGCGCCAGCAGCTTGACAGGGGGAGCCTACGAGCAGTACTTC
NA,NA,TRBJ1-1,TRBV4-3,CASSQDLENPAFF,TGCGCCAGCAGCCAAGATCTCGAAAACCCCGCTTTCTTT
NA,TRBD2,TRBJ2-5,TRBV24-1,CATSRAGGPQETQYF,TGTGCCACCAGTAGGGCGGGAGGCCCCCAAGAGACCCAGTACTTC
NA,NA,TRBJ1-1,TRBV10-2,CASGIAGWTEAFF,TGCGCCAGCGGGATTGCAGGGTGGACTGAAGCTTTCTTT
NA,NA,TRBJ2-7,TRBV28,CASSLYGGSSYEQYF,TGTGCCAGCAGTTTATATGGAGGTAGCTCCTACGAGCAGTACTTC
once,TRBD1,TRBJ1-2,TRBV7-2,CASSPRQQGVGGYTF,TGTGCCAGCAGCCCTAGACAACAGGGGGTGGGTGGCTACACCTTC
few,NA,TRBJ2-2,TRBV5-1,CASSQNTGELFF,TGCGCCAGCAGCCAAAACACCGGGGAGCTGTTTTTT
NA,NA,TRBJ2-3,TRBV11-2,CASSLEATGRWSGTDTQYF,TGTGCCAGCAGCCTTGAGGCCACGGGTCGATGGAGCGGCACAGATACGCAGTATTTT
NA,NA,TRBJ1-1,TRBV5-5,CASSLGGLGTEAFF,TGTGCCAGCAGCTTGGGAGGGTTGGGCACTGAAGCTTTCTTT
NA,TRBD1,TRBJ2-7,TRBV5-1,CASSRDRASYEQYF,TGCGCCAGCAGCCGGGACAGGGCCTCCTACGAGCAGTACTTC
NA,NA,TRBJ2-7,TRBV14,CASSPPSLVGKPYEQYF,TGTGCCAGCAGCCCACCCAGCCTTGTGGGAAAGCCCTACGAGCAGTACTTC
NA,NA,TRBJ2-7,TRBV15,CATSREGSGTYEQYF,TGTGCCACCAGCAGAGAGGGGTCAGGGACCTACGAGCAGTACTTC
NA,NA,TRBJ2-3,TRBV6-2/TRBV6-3,CASSYQGSTDTQYF,TGTGCCAGCAGTTACCAGGGTAGCACAGATACGCAGTATTTT
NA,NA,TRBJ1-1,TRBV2,CASTLFSGGRGNTEAFF,TGTGCCAGCACTCTATTTAGTGGGGGAAGGGGGAACACTGAAGCTTTCTTT
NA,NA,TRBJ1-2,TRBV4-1,CASSQGPVAGGYTF,TGCGCCAGCAGCCAAGGTCCGGTTGCCGGGGGCTACACCTTC
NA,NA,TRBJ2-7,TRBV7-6,CASSLKLSGTNSYEQYF,TGTGCCAGCAGCTTAAAACTCTCTGGGACCAACTCCTACGAGCAGTACTTC